This entry describes one T cell receptor (beta chain). This entry belongs to a study of blood T cell repertoires in COVID-19. As for the study in general: Sites in the United States, Italy and Spain provided acute and convalescent COVID-19 samples. PBMCs, B-cell-depleted T cells, or T cells were the source of the cDNA or gDNA that made up the material.

Authors' processing steps: Using reference gene primer amplification, nucleated cell counts were estimated. Repertoires were generated with immunoSEQ multiplex PCR, while TCRdb's copy carries only in-frame clones and drops some. V and J calls and clone size are those listed in that table; D and trimming were worked out from the DNA. The sample consists of 300,000 to 450,000 clones, more than 75% of them appearing once. Patients in Seattle were enrolled during active infection, then followed longitudinally. The germline V gene has CDR1 SGHAT and CDR2 FQNNGV. The V gene lost 2 bases and the J gene lost 3 bases, with 11 bases spanning the gap. The CDR3 length is 15 residues.

V is TRBV11-2 and J is TRBJ1-3, with D perhaps matching TRBD1 (6 bases). The material sequenced was peripheral blood. The source is a woman aged 30 to 39 with COVID-19, enrolled during active disease. In nucleotides, the CDR3 is TGTGCCAGCAGCTTACGGGGGGCCATTGGAAACACCATATATTTT. It codes for CASSLRGAIGNTIYF.